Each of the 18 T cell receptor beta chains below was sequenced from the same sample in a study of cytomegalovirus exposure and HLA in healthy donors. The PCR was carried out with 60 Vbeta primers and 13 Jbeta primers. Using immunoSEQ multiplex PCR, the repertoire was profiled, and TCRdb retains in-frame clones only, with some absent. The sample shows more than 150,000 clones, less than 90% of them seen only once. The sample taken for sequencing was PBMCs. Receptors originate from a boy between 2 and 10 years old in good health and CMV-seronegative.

The CDR3 here is CASSPLARSYEQYF. The DNA of the CDR3 is TGTGCCAGCAGCCCCCTAGCGCGTTCCTACGAGCAGTACTTC. The V call is TRBV14, the J call TRBJ2-7; a possible D gene is TRBD2 (6 bases). The CDR3 consists of 14 residues. Germline V gene lookup returns CDR1 SGHDN and CDR2 FVKESK. V was cut by 4 bases and J by 1 base, with 11 bases left in between.

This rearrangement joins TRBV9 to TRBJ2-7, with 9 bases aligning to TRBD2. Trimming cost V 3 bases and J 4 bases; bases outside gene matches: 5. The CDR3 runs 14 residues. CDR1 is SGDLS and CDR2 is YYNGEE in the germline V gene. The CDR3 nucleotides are TGTGCCAGCAGCGGACTAGCGGCAAATTACGAGCAGTACTTC. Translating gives CASSGLAANYEQYF.

The CDR3 loop is CAWMTGGGYTF. The CDR3 DNA is TGTGCCTGGATGACAGGGGGTGGCTACACCTTC. The chain carries TRBV30 and TRBJ1-2; 9 bases are shared with TRBD1. Trimming removed 4 bases from V and 7 bases from J; junction bases left unmatched: 1. Germline lookup yields CDR1 GTSNPN and CDR2 SVGIG (reference sequence). This CDR3 has 11 amino acids.

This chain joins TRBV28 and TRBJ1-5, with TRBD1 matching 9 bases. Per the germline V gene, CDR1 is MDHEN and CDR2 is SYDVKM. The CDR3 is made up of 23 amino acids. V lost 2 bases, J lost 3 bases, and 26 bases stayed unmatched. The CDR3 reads CASSLPGPLWDRDIREANQPQHF. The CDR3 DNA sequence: TGTGCCAGCAGTTTACCAGGACCCCTGTGGGACAGGGACATCCGGGAAGCCAATCAGCCCCAGCATTTT.

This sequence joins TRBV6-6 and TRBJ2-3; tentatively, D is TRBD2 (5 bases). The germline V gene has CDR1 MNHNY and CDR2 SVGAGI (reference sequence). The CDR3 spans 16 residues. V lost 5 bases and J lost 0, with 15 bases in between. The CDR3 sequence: CASSSGYSPSTDTQYF. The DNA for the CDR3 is TGTGCCAGCAGTAGCGGATACTCACCCAGCACAGATACGCAGTATTTT.

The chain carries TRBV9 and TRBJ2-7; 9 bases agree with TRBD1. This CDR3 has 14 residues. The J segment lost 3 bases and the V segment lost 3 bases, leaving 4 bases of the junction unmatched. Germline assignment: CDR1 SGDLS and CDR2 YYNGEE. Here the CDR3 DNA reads TGTGCCAGCAGCGACGGGACAGGGCACTACGAGCAGTACTTC. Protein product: CASSDGTGHYEQYF.

The CDR3 DNA follows: TGTGCCAGCAGTGAACTTAGCGGGAGCTCCTACAATGAGCAGTTCTTC. It codes for CASSELSGSSYNEQFF. This rearrangement joins TRBV6-1 to TRBJ2-1, with 9 bases matching TRBD2. From germline, CDR1 is MNHNS and CDR2 SASEGT. Trimming took 2 bases from V and 0 from J; bases not matched to a gene: 2. This CDR3 contains 16 residues.

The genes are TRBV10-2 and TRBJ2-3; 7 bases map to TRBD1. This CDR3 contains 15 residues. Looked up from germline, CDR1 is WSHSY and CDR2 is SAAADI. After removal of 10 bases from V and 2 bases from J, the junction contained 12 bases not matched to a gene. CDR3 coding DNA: TGCGCCATCCGGAACAGGGGATCGATCACAGATACGCAGTATTTT. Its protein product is CAIRNRGSITDTQYF.

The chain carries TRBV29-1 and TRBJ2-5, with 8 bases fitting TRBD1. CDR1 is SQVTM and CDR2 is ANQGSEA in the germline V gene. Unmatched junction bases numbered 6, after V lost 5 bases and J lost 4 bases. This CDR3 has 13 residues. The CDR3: CSVWTGTIETQYF. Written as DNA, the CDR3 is TGCAGCGTTTGGACAGGGACCATAGAGACCCAGTACTTC.

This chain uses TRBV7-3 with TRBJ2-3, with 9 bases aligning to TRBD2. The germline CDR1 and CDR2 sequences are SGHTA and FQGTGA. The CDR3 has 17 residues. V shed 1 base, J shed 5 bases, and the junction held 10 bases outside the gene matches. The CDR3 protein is CASSLKGALAGLDTQYF. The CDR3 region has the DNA TGTGCCAGCAGCTTAAAGGGTGCGCTAGCGGGGTTAGATACGCAGTATTTT.

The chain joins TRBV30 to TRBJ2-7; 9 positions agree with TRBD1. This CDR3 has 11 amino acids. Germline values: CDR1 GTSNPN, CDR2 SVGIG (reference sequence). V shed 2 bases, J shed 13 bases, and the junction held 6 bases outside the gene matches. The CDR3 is CAWSKTGGIYF. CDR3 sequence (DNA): TGTGCCTGGAGTAAGACAGGGGGAATATACTTC.

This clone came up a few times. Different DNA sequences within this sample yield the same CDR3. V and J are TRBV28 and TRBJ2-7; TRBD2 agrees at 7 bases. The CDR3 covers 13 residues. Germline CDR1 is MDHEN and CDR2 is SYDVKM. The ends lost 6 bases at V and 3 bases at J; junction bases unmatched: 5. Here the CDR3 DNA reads TGTGCCAGCAGAGGGAGGGGTTTCTACGAGCAGTACTTC. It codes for CASRGRGFYEQYF.

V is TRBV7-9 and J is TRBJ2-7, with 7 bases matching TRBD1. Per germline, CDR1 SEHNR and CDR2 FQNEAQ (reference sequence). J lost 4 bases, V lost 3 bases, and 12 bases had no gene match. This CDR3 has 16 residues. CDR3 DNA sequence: TGTGCCAGCAGCTTGGACGACGGGACAGTTAGATACGAGCAGTACTTC. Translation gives CASSLDDGTVRYEQYF.

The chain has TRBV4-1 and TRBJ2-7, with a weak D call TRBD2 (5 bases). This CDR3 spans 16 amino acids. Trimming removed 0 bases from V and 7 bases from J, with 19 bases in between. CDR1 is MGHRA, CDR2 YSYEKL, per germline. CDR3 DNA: TGCGCCAGCAGCCAAGATTACGTCGTCGGAGGAGGAGAGCAGTACTTC. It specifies CASSQDYVVGGGEQYF.

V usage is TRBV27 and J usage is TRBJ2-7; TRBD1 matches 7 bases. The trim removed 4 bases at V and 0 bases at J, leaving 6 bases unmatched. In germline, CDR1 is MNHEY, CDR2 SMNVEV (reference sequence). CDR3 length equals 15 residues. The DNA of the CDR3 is TGTGCCAGCAGTTCCGAGACAGGGAGCTCCTACGAGCAGTACTTC. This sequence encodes CASSSETGSSYEQYF.

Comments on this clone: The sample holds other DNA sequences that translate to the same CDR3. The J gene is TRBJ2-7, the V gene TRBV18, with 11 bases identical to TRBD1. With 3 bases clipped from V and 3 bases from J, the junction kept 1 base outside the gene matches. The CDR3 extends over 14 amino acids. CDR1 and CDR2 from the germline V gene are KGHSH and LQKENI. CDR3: CASSPGTGGYEQYF. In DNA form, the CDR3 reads TGTGCCAGCTCACCCGGGACAGGGGGCTACGAGCAGTACTTC.

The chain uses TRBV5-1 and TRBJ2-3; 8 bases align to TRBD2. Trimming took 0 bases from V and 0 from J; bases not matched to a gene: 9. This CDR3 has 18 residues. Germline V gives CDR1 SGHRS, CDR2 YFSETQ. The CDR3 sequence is CASSLGLGASGSTDTQYF. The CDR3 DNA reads TGCGCCAGCAGCTTGGGGCTGGGGGCTAGCGGGAGCACAGATACGCAGTATTTT.

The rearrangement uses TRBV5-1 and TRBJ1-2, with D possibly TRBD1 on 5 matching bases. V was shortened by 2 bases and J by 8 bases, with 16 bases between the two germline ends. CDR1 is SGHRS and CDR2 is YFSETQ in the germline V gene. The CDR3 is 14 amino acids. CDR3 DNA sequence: TGCGCCAGCAGCTTTGACAGAGTAGAGAAGGGCTACACCTTC. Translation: CASSFDRVEKGYTF.